The clone carrying this TCR beta chain was found once. What it binds is unknown. The record originates from a study of T cell responses to AZD1222 COVID-19 vaccine. Points from the study as a whole: Donors were largely white British and mainly female; clonal diversity was possibly underestimated. Across the whole spike, CD4 TCRs peaked at regions 160-218 and 743-854.

The germline V gene encodes CDR1 SNHLY and CDR2 FYNNEI. The CDR3 runs to 14 residues. Trimming cost V 6 bases and J 5 bases, with 13 bases left between them. Data came from immunoSEQ multiplex PCR; TCRdb stores just in-frame clones and leaves some out. The sample lists about 140,000 clones, around 90% occurring once. This sequence joins TRBV2 and TRBJ1-4; D perhaps matches TRBD1 (6 bases). The TCR originated in an adult who received the AZD1222 COVID-19 vaccine. The material sequenced was peripheral blood, taken 28 days after the second AZD1222 dose. The CDR3 protein is CASSADRQNEKLFF. The CDR3 nucleotides read TGTGCCAGCAGCGCCGACAGGCAGAATGAAAAACTGTTTTTT.